The rows below give T cell receptor beta chains drawn from one sample of a study of shared clonotypes between healthy human individuals. Profiling relied on immunoSEQ multiplex PCR, and the TCRdb table lists in-frame clones only, not all of them. The sample shows approximately 2.3 million clones, over 90% of them seen only once. The specimen sequenced was naive CD4+ T cells from PBMCs. Source of these receptors: a man between 18 and 29 years old in good health. Some clones in this sample may be carry-over from other donors' samples. CDR3s include the opening cysteine and the closing phenylalanine or tryptophan. The order of the fields is D gene, J gene, V gene, clone size, CDR3 protein, CDR3 DNA. D genes are given only for firm matches. Clone size, where shown, is once, few, many, or a class for clones that have expanded.

>TRBD1|TRBJ2-7|TRBV7-2|.
CASSLVSGQGKEFYEQYF
TGTGCCAGCAGCTTAGTTTCAGGACAGGGTAAGGAGTTCTACGAGCAGTACTTC
>TRBD2|TRBJ2-1|TRBV6-4|.
CASRPGLAANEQFF
TGTGCCAGCAGACCGGGACTAGCGGCCAATGAGCAGTTCTTC
>.|TRBJ2-2|TRBV13|.
CASSLLRSTGELFF
TGTGCCAGCAGCTTACTTAGGAGTACCGGGGAGCTGTTTTTT
>TRBD2|TRBJ2-3|TRBV7-6|.
CASSSGLAGDADTQYF
TGTGCCAGCAGCTCGGGACTAGCGGGAGACGCAGATACGCAGTATTTT
>TRBD2|TRBJ2-3|TRBV5-1|.
CASSPGLAGGPADTQYF
TGCGCCAGCAGCCCGGGACTAGCGGGAGGGCCGGCAGATACGCAGTATTTT
>.|TRBJ2-3|TRBV11-3|.
CASSPGWTDPDTQYF
TGTGCCAGCAGCCCAGGATGGACAGACCCAGATACGCAGTATTTT
>.|TRBJ1-2|TRBV5-6|.
CASSWGVTGLVEYTF
TGTGCCAGCAGCTGGGGGGTGACAGGCTTGGTAGAGTACACCTTC
>.|TRBJ1-5|TRBV5-5|.
CASSLNDRPNQPQHF
TGTGCCAGCAGCCTCAATGACAGGCCAAATCAGCCCCAGCATTTT
>.|TRBJ2-5|TRBV18|.
CASSPAGAETQYF
TGTGCCAGCTCACCGGCAGGCGCGGAGACCCAGTACTTC
>.|TRBJ1-6|TRBV6-5|.
CASSYRPGRALHF
TGTGCCAGCAGTTACCGGCCAGGTCGGGCCCTCCACTTT
>.|TRBJ2-1|TRBV4-3|.
CASSQDPRGQFF
TGCGCCAGCAGCCAAGACCCGAGAGGGCAGTTCTTC
>.|TRBJ1-4|TRBV28|.
CASSSPGTPEREKLFF
TGTGCCAGCAGTTCCCCAGGCACTCCCGAGCGTGAAAAACTGTTTTTT
>TRBD1|TRBJ2-5|TRBV9|.
CASSPWQGVLETQYF
TGTGCCAGCAGCCCCTGGCAGGGGGTACTGGAGACCCAGTACTTC
>TRBD1|TRBJ1-2|TRBV9|.
CASSVTPGQNGYTF
TGTGCCAGCAGCGTAACACCGGGACAGAATGGCTACACCTTC
>TRBD1|TRBJ1-1|TRBV18|.
CASSFGQGGSTEAFF
TGTGCCAGCTCATTCGGACAGGGCGGGTCCACTGAAGCTTTCTTT
>TRBD2|TRBJ2-3|TRBV6-1|.
CASASGSSTDTQYF
TGTGCCAGCGCTAGCGGGAGTAGCACAGATACGCAGTATTTT
>TRBD1|TRBJ1-2|TRBV28|.
CASSVQGADGYTF
TGTGCCAGCAGTGTGCAGGGGGCCGATGGCTACACCTTC
>.|TRBJ2-7|TRBV11-2|.
CASSPDLWVYEQYF
TGTGCCAGCAGCCCAGACCTGTGGGTTTACGAGCAGTACTTC
>.|TRBJ1-3|TRBV5-1|once
CASIGSPGNTIYF
TGCGCCAGCATAGGGAGCCCTGGAAACACCATATATTTT
>TRBD1|TRBJ2-1|TRBV18|.
CASSPAGQAYNEQFF
TGTGCCAGCTCACCCGCGGGACAGGCCTACAATGAGCAGTTCTTC
>.|TRBJ1-4|TRBV5-1|.
CASSWTVTGLNEKLFF
TGCGCCAGCAGCTGGACCGTGACAGGCTTGAATGAAAAACTGTTTTTT
>.|TRBJ1-2|TRBV19|.
CASSIYNYGYTF
TGTGCCAGTAGTATTTATAACTATGGCTACACCTTC
>TRBD2|TRBJ2-7|TRBV18|.
CASSLSLAGADEQYF
TGTGCCAGCTCACTGTCCCTAGCGGGAGCCGACGAGCAGTACTTC
>TRBD1|TRBJ1-1|TRBV13|.
CASSVNPWDSSNTEAFF
TGTGCCAGCAGCGTCAATCCCTGGGACAGTTCGAACACTGAAGCTTTCTTT
>.|TRBJ2-3|TRBV11-2|.
CASSLGVGQSTDTQYF
TGTGCCAGCAGCTTAGGAGTAGGACAAAGCACAGATACGCAGTATTTT
>.|TRBJ2-3|TRBV6-1|.
CASSEAGAGTDTQYF
TGTGCCAGCAGTGAAGCGGGGGCAGGGACGGATACGCAGTATTTT
>.|TRBJ2-7|TRBV4-3|.
CASSQRSEGAAYEQYF
TGCGCCAGCAGCCAAAGGTCTGAGGGCGCCGCCTACGAGCAGTACTTC
>.|TRBJ1-1|TRBV29-1|.
CSVERLSAEAFF
TGCAGCGTTGAACGGCTAAGCGCTGAAGCTTTCTTT
>TRBD1|TRBJ2-1|TRBV4-2|.
CASSQVGQGANEQFF
TGTGCCAGCAGCCAAGTAGGACAGGGGGCAAATGAGCAGTTCTTC
>.|TRBJ1-5|TRBV19|.
CASSIVGVYSNQPQHF
TGTGCCAGTAGTATAGTAGGGGTGTATAGCAATCAGCCCCAGCATTTT
>.|TRBJ1-2|TRBV10-3|.
CAISALYGYTF
TGTGCCATCAGTGCCCTCTATGGCTACACCTTC
>.|TRBJ2-5|TRBV27|.
CASSLLNGETQYF
TGTGCCAGCAGTTTGTTGAATGGGGAGACCCAGTACTTC
>.|TRBJ2-1|TRBV11-3|.
CASSRRAGTGEQFF
TGTGCCAGCAGCCGGAGGGCCGGGACGGGTGAGCAGTTCTTC
>.|TRBJ1-4|TRBV6-5|.
CASSPRQATNEKLFF
TGTGCCAGCAGTCCGAGACAGGCAACTAATGAAAAACTGTTTTTT
>.|TRBJ2-7|TRBV28|.
CASSLGGARYEQYF
TGTGCCAGCAGTTTAGGGGGGGCGCGCTACGAGCAGTACTTC
>.|TRBJ1-3|TRBV6-6|.
CASSYSYGSGNTIYF
TGTGCCAGCAGTTACTCGTATGGTTCTGGAAACACCATATATTTT
>TRBD2|TRBJ2-1|TRBV7-2|.
CASSLGGRARNEQFF
TGTGCCAGCAGCTTAGGCGGGAGGGCGCGAAATGAGCAGTTCTTC
>.|TRBJ2-1|TRBV5-1|.
CASWPDGGYNEQFF
TGCGCCAGCTGGCCTGACGGGGGCTACAATGAGCAGTTCTTC
>.|TRBJ2-7|TRBV2|.
CASSGVSSISYEQYF
TGTGCCAGCAGTGGGGTCAGCAGCATATCCTACGAGCAGTACTTC
>.|TRBJ2-7|TRBV5-4|.
CASTGPYEQYF
TGTGCCAGCACGGGACCTTACGAGCAGTACTTC
>TRBD2|TRBJ2-3|TRBV15|.
CATRVGFGTSGRSGTDTQYF
TGTGCCACCCGCGTCGGTTTCGGGACTAGCGGGAGATCAGGCACAGATACGCAGTATTTT
>.|TRBJ1-3|TRBV5-6|.
CASSLRFSGNTIYF
TGTGCCAGCAGCTTGCGGTTCTCTGGAAACACCATATATTTT
>.|TRBJ1-3|TRBV18|.
CASSLGGSSGNTIYF
TGTGCCAGCTCACTGGGAGGCAGCTCTGGAAACACCATATATTTT
>.|TRBJ1-1|TRBV5-4|.
CASRPRDGTEAFF
TGTGCCAGCAGGCCCCGGGACGGCACTGAAGCTTTCTTT
>TRBD2|TRBJ2-1|TRBV6-4|.
CASSDSLGLATLLYNEQFF
TGTGCCAGCAGTGATAGTTTGGGACTAGCGACACTACTTTACAATGAGCAGTTCTTC
>.|TRBJ1-1|TRBV5-1|.
CASSLAVGLMNTEAFF
TGCGCCAGCAGCTTGGCCGTTGGTTTGATGAACACTGAAGCTTTCTTT
>TRBD1|TRBJ1-1|TRBV19|.
CASRGGRGPENEAFF
TGTGCCAGCCGGGGGGGCAGGGGGCCTGAGAATGAAGCTTTCTTT
>.|TRBJ2-7|TRBV7-2|.
CASSSRDELRKQYF
TGTGCCAGCAGCAGCCGGGACGAACTACGTAAGCAGTACTTC
>.|TRBJ2-2|TRBV29-1|.
CSVFGQKNTGELFF
TGCAGCGTCTTTGGGCAGAAAAACACCGGGGAGCTGTTTTTT
>.|TRBJ2-5|TRBV5-1|.
CASSLSGSQETQYF
TGCGCCAGCAGCTTAAGCGGTTCCCAAGAGACCCAGTACTTC
>.|TRBJ1-4|TRBV7-8|.
CASSPPFSATNEKLFF
TGTGCCAGCAGCCCTCCGTTCAGTGCAACTAATGAAAAACTGTTTTTT
>.|TRBJ1-5|TRBV19|.
CASVMVPRGNQPQHF
TGTGCCTCTGTAATGGTCCCGCGAGGCAATCAGCCCCAGCATTTT
>.|TRBJ1-4|TRBV2|.
CASSLDREKLFF
TGTGCCAGCAGCCTCGACAGGGAAAAACTGTTTTTT
>.|TRBJ2-1|TRBV28|.
CASISRGSSYNEQFF
TGTGCCAGCATCTCGAGGGGGAGCTCCTACAATGAGCAGTTCTTC
>.|TRBJ2-2|TRBV14|.
CASSQGRAGELFF
TGTGCCAGCAGCCAGGGGCGGGCCGGGGAGCTGTTTTTT
>.|TRBJ1-4|TRBV30|.
CAWSGGVSPNEKLFF
TGTGCCTGGAGTGGGGGGGTGTCACCTAATGAAAAACTGTTTTTT
>.|TRBJ1-1|TRBV7-9|.
CASSQRAAEAFF
TGTGCCAGCAGCCAGCGGGCAGCGGAAGCTTTCTTT
>.|TRBJ2-7|TRBV7-2|few
CASSLGLNYEQYF
TGTGCCAGCAGCTTAGGCCTGAACTACGAGCAGTACTTC